This T cell receptor (beta chain) originates from a study of PD-1 blockade in classical Hodgkin lymphoma. Sequencing used immunoSEQ multiplex PCR; TCRdb keeps in-frame clones, though not all of them. Of more than 25,000 clones in the sample, 65% to 90% are singletons; the top ten hold about 2.3%. To note about this clone: The target antigen is unknown.

The V gene lost 1 base and the J gene lost 3 bases, with 6 bases spanning the gap. The CDR3 contains 13 residues. The germline CDR1 and CDR2 sequences are SGHAT and FQNNGV. Overall study findings and caveats: Lower baseline TCR diversity marked trial partial responders and progressors. The causes of the repertoire differences, possibly disease activity or prior therapy, remain undefined. There was a significant rise in CD4+ TCR diversity by C4D1, with no such rise for CD8+. Relapsed/refractory patients reportedly had lower baseline diversity than newly diagnosed patients.

Each patient experienced a relapse that followed autologous stem cell transplantation, and brentuximab vedotin exposure varied. By magnetic negative selection, CD4+ T cells were purified from thawed PBMCs. The TCR was taken from a human donor with classical Hodgkin lymphoma. The V gene is TRBV11-2, the J gene TRBJ1-1; D gene ambiguous. Sequences were derived from CD4+ T cells from blood, sampled at baseline. The CDR3 nucleotides read TGTGCCAGCAGCTTAGTTGGGGACACTGAAGCTTTCTTT. Residues: CASSLVGDTEAFF.